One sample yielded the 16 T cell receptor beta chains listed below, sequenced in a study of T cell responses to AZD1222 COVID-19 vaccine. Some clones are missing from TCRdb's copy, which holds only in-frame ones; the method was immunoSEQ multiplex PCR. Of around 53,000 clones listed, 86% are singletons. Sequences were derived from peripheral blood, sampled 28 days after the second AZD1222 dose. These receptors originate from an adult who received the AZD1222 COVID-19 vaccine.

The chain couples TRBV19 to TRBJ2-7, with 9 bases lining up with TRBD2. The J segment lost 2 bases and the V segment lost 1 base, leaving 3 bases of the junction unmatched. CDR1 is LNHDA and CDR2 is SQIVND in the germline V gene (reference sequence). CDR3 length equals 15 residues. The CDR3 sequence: CASSIGASGTYEQYF. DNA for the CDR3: TGTGCCAGTAGTATAGGGGCTAGCGGGACCTACGAGCAGTACTTC.

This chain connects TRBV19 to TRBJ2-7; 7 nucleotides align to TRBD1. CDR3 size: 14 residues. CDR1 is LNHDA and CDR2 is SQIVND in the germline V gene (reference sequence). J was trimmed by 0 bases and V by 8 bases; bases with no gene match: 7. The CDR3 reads CASAGQVSSYEQYF. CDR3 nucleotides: TGTGCCAGTGCTGGACAGGTTTCCTCCTACGAGCAGTACTTC. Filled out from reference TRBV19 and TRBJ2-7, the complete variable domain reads DGGITQSPKYLFRKEGQNVTLSCEQNLNHDAMYWYRQDPGQGLRLIYYSQIVNDFQKGDIAEGYSVSREKKESFPLTVTSAQKNPTAFYLCASAGQVSSYEQYFGPGTRLTVT.

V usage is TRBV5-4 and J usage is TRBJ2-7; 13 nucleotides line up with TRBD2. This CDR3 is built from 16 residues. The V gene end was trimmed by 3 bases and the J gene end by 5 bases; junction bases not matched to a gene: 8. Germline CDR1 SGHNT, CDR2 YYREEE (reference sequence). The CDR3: CASSWDGLAGVHEQYF. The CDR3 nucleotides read TGTGCCAGCAGCTGGGATGGACTAGCGGGAGTTCACGAGCAGTACTTC. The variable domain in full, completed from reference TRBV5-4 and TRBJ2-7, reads ETGVTQSPTHLIKTRGQQVTLRCSSQSGHNTVSWYQQALGQGPQFIFQYYREEENGRGNFPPRFSGLQFPNYSSELNVNALELDDSALYLCASSWDGLAGVHEQYFGPGTRLTVT.

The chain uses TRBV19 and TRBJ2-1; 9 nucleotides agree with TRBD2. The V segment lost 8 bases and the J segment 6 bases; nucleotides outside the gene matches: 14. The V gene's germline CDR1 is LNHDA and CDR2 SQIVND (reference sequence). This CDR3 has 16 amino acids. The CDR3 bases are TGTGCCAGTTGCCCCTCTTTTCTAGCGGGAAGCAATGAGCAGTTCTTC. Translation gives CASCPSFLAGSNEQFF.

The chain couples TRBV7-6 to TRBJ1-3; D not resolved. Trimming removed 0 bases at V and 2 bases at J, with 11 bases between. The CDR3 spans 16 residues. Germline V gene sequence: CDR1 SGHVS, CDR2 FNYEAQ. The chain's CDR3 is CASSLAPAPTGNTIYF. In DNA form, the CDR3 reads TGTGCCAGCAGCTTAGCACCGGCGCCAACTGGAAACACCATATATTTT.

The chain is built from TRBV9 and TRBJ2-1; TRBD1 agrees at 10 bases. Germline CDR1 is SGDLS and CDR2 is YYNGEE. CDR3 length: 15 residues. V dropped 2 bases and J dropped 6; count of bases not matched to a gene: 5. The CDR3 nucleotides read TGTGCCAGCAGCGTGGGACAGGGGTTCGGCAATGAGCAGTTCTTC. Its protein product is CASSVGQGFGNEQFF.

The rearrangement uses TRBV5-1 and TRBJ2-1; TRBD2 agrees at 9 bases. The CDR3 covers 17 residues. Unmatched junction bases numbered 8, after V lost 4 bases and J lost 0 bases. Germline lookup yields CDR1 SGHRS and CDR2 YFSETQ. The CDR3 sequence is CASSTNPSGTSYNEQFF. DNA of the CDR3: TGCGCCAGCAGCACGAATCCTAGCGGGACCTCCTACAATGAGCAGTTCTTC.

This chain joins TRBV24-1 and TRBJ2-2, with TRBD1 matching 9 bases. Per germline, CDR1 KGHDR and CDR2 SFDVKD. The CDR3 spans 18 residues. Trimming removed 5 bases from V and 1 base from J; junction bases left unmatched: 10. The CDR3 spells CATSGQAMGQGNTGELFF. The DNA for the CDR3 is TGTGCCACCAGTGGCCAGGCTATGGGACAGGGGAACACCGGGGAGCTGTTTTTT.

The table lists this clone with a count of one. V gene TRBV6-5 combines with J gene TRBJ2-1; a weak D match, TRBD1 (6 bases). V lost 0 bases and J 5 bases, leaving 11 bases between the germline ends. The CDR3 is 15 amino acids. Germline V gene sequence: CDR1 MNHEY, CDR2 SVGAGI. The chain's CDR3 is CASSYSQGAHNEQFF. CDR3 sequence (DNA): TGTGCCAGCAGTTACTCACAGGGAGCACACAATGAGCAGTTCTTC.

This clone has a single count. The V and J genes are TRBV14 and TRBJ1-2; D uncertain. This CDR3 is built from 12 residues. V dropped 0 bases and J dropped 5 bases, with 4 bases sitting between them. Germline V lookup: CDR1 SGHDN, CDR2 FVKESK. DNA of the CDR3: TGTGCCAGCAGCCAAGACGGTTATGGCTACACCTTC. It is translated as CASSQDGYGYTF.

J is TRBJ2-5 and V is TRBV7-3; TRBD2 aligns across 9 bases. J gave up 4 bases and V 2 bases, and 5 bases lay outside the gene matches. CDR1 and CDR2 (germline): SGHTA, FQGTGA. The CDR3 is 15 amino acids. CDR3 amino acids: CASSLRGGRVETQYF. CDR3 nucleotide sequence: TGTGCCAGCAGCTTACGGGGCGGGAGGGTAGAGACCCAGTACTTC.

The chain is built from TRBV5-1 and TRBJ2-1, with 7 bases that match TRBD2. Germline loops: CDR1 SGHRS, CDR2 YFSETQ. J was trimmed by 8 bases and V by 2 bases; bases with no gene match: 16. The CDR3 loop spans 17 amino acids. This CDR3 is CASSFLGAGTLVDEQFF. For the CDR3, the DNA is TGCGCCAGCAGCTTCCTGGGAGCGGGGACCCTGGTAGATGAGCAGTTCTTC. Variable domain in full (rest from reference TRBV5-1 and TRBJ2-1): KAGVTQTPRYLIKTRGQQVTLSCSPISGHRSVSWYQQTPGQGLQFLFEYFSETQRNKGNFPGRFSGRQFSNSRSEMNVSTLELGDSALYLCASSFLGAGTLVDEQFFGPGTRLTVL.

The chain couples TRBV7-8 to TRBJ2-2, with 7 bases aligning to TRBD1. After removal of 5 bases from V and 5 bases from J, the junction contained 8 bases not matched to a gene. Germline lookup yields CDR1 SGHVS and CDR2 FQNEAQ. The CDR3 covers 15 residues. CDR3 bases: TGTGCCAGCAGCCGCAGACAGGGTTGGACCGGGGAGCTGTTTTTT. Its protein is CASSRRQGWTGELFF.

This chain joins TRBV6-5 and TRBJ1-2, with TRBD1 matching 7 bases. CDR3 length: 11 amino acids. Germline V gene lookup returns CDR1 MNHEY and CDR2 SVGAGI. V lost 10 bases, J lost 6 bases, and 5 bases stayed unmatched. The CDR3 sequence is CATPTGNGYTF. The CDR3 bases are TGTGCCACCCCGACAGGGAATGGCTACACCTTC.

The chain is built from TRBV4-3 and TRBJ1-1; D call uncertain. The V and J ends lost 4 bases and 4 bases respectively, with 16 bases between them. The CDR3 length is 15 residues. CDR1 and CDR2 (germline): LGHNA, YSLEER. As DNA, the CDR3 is TGCGCCAGCAGCCCCCTAGGATCGGTGAGCACTGAAGCTTTCTTT. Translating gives CASSPLGSVSTEAFF.

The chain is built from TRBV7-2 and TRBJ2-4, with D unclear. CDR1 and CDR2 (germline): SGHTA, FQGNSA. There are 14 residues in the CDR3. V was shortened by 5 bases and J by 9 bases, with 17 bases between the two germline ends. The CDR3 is CASSPRLDGPIQYF. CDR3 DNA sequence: TGTGCCAGCAGCCCCCGCCTGGACGGTCCCATTCAGTACTTC.